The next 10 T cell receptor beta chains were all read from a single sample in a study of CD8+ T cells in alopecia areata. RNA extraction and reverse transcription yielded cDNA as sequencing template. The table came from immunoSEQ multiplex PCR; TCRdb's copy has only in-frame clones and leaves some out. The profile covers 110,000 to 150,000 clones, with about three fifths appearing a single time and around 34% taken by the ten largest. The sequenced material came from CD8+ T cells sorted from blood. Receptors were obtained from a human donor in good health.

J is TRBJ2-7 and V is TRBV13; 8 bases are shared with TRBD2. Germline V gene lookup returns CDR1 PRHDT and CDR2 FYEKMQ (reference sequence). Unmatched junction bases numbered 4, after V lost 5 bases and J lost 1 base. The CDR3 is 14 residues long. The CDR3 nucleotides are TGTGCCAGCAGCCATGGACTAGCATCCTACGAGCAGTACTTC. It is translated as CASSHGLASYEQYF. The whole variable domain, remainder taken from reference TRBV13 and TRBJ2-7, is AAGVIQSPRHLIKEKRETATLKCYPIPRHDTVYWYQQGPGQDPQFLISFYEKMQSDKGSIPDRFSAQQFSDYHSELNMSSLELGDSALYFCASSHGLASYEQYFGPGTRLTVT.

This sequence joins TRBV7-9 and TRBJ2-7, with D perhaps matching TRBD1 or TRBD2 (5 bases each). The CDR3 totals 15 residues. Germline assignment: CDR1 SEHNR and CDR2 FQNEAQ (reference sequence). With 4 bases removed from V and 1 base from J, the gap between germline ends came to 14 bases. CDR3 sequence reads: CASSSPGTESYEQYF. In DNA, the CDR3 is TGTGCCAGCAGCTCGCCCGGGACGGAATCCTACGAGCAGTACTTC.

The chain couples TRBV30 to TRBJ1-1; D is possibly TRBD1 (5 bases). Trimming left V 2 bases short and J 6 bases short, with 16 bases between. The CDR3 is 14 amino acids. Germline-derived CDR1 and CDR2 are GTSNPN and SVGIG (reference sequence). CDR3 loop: CAWSSSTASSEAFF. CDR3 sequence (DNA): TGTGCCTGGAGTTCCTCGACAGCCAGCTCTGAAGCTTTCTTT.

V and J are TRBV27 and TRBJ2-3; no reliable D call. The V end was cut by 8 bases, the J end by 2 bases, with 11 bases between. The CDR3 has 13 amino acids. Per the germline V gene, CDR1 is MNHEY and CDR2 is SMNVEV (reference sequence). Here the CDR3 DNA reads TGTGCCAGCTCTAAGCGATACACAGATACGCAGTATTTT. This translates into CASSKRYTDTQYF.

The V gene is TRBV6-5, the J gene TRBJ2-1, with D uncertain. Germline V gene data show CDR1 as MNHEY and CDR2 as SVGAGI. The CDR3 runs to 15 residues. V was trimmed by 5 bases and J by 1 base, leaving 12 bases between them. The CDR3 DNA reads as TGTGCCAGCAGTCCCCCGACGCCATCCTACAATGAGCAGTTCTTC. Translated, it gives CASSPPTPSYNEQFF.

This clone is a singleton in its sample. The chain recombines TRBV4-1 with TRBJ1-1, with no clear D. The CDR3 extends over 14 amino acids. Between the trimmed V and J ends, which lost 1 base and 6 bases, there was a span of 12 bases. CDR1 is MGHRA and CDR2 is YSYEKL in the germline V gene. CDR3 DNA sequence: TGCGCCAGCAGCCAAGGTGCGGGGTTGCCTGAAGCTTTCTTT. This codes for CASSQGAGLPEAFF.

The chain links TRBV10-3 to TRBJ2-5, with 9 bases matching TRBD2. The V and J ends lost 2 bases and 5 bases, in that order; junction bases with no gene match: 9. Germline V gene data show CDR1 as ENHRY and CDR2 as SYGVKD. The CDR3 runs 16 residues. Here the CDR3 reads CAISETGIAGVETQYF. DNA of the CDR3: TGTGCCATCAGTGAGACGGGGATAGCGGGAGTCGAGACCCAGTACTTC.

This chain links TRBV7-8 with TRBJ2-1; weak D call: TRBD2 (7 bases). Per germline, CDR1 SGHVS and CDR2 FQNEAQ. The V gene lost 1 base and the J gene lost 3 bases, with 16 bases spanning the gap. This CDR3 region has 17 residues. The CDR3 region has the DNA TGTGCCAGCAGCTTAGAGGGGGGGACCCACCGCTACAATGAGCAGTTCTTC. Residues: CASSLEGGTHRYNEQFF.

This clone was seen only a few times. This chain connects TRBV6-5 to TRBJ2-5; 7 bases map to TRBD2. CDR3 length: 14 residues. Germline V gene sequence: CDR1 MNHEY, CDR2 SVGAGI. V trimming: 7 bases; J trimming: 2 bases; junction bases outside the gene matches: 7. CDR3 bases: TGTGCCAGCAATGACCTAGCGGATCAAGAGACCCAGTACTTC. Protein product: CASNDLADQETQYF.

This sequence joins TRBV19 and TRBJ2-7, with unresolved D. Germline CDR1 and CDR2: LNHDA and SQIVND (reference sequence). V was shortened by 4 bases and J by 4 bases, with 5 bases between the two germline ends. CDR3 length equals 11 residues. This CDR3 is CASSSAYEQYF. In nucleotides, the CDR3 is TGTGCCAGTAGTAGCGCGTACGAGCAGTACTTC.